This TCR beta chain is drawn from a study of shared clonotypes between healthy human individuals. Overall study: Ranging from 18 to 49 in age, donors were a couple of women and a few men.

Healthy HIV-negative adults with no recent acute infections or vaccinations were recruited as donors. Whole-study results and caveats: Four donors held around 5% of naive CD4 clonotypes in common.

The CDR3 extends over 16 amino acids. Germline V lookup: CDR1 KGHSH, CDR2 LQKENI. V dropped 8 bases and J dropped 3; count of bases not matched to a gene: 8. Assay: immunoSEQ multiplex PCR; the TCRdb copy retains only in-frame clones and omits some. Of some 1 million clones in the sample, around 74% were seen once. Points on this clone: Its target is unknown.

The source of this sequence is a young man in good health. The rearrangement joins TRBV18 to TRBJ1-4; 11 bases align to TRBD1. Source material: memory CD4+ T cells sorted from blood. Described subset: CD45RA-negative fraction. Written as DNA, the CDR3 is TGTGCCAGCACCTCGGACAGGGGGCCTGCTAATGAAAAACTGTTTTTT. Its protein is CASTSDRGPANEKLFF. The full variable domain, completed using reference TRBV18 and TRBJ1-4, is NAGVMQNPRHLVRRRGQEARLRCSPMKGHSHVYWYRQLPEEGLKFMVYLQKENIIDESGMPKERFSAEFPKEGPSILRIQQVVRGDSAAYFCASTSDRGPANEKLFFGSGTQLSVL.